The 24 T cell receptor beta chains reported below all come from one sample, sequenced in a study of OX40 agonist ivuxolimab in advanced cancers. The assay was immunoSEQ multiplex PCR, and TCRdb's table has in-frame clones only and misses some. This table holds 70,000 to 80,000 clones, over 75% found once. The source was CD4+ or CD8+ T cells sorted from blood, collected in a trial of the OX40 agonist ivuxolimab. The receptors come from an adult with an advanced solid tumor such as melanoma, head and neck, liver or kidney cancer.

The chain links TRBV5-1 to TRBJ2-3; D unresolved. V gave up 4 bases and J gave up 0 bases, with 12 bases separating them. The CDR3 length is 15 residues. Germline lookup yields CDR1 SGHRS and CDR2 YFSETQ. CDR3 in DNA: TGCGCCAGCAGCCCCGGCCGGGCTAGCACAGATACGCAGTATTTT. Its translation is CASSPGRASTDTQYF.

The chain is built from TRBV5-4 and TRBJ1-5, with 8 bases lining up with TRBD1. The CDR3 spans 15 residues. From germline, CDR1 is SGHNT and CDR2 YYREEE (reference sequence). V lost 4 bases to trimming and J lost 6 bases; unmatched junction nucleotides: 9. The CDR3: CASSPGAGGTQPQHF. The CDR3 region has the DNA TGTGCCAGCAGCCCCGGGGCAGGGGGCACTCAGCCCCAGCATTTT. The entire variable domain, with the rest obtained from reference TRBV5-4 and TRBJ1-5, is as follows: ETGVTQSPTHLIKTRGQQVTLRCSSQSGHNTVSWYQQALGQGPQFIFQYYREEENGRGNFPPRFSGLQFPNYSSELNVNALELDDSALYLCASSPGAGGTQPQHFGDGTRLSIL.

The DNA of the CDR3 is TGTGCCAGCAGTGAACGGACAGGTAGCAATCAGCCCCAGCATTTT. This encodes CASSERTGSNQPQHF. This chain uses TRBV28 with TRBJ1-5; 7 bases line up with TRBD1. The CDR3 is 15 residues long. Losses at the gene ends were 5 bases for V and 0 bases for J; bases not matched to a gene: 4. Germline V gene lookup returns CDR1 MDHEN and CDR2 SYDVKM.

The chain recombines TRBV6-6 with TRBJ1-1; D not resolved. The CDR3 spans 14 residues. Trimming left V 2 bases short and J 6 bases short, with 13 bases between. Germline V gene data show CDR1 as MNHNY and CDR2 as SVGAGI (reference sequence). The CDR3 coding sequence is TGTGCCAGCAGTTACCGAGACGCCAAGGCTGAAGCTTTCTTT. Protein product: CASSYRDAKAEAFF.

The rearrangement links TRBV6-1 to TRBJ2-1, with D perhaps TRBD2 (6 bases). The CDR3 is 15 residues long. V lost 4 bases to trimming and J lost 9 bases, with 19 bases between them. Germline V gene lookup returns CDR1 MNHNS and CDR2 SASEGT. The CDR3 DNA reads TGTGCCAGCAGTGTTGGAGGGTCACAGGCGACTGAGCAGTTCTTC. It is translated as CASSVGGSQATEQFF.

The chain is built from TRBV27 and TRBJ2-7; perhaps D is TRBD1 or TRBD2 (5 bases each). With 5 bases removed from V and 4 bases from J, the gap between germline ends came to 15 bases. Per the germline V gene, CDR1 is MNHEY and CDR2 is SMNVEV (reference sequence). This CDR3 contains 14 residues. In DNA form, the CDR3 reads TGTGCCAGCAGTCCCCGGGACGGACGTTACGAGCAGTACTTC. This gives the protein CASSPRDGRYEQYF.

This chain joins TRBV9 and TRBJ1-5; no firm D call. The germline gives CDR1 SGDLS, CDR2 YYNGEE. Trimming cost V 3 bases and J 10 bases, with 14 bases left between them. The length of the CDR3 is 13 residues. The chain's CDR3 is CASSARPGLPQHF. DNA of the CDR3: TGTGCCAGCAGCGCCCGACCGGGCCTCCCCCAGCATTTT.

V gene TRBV28 combines with J gene TRBJ2-3, with D hard to call. The CDR3 runs to 13 residues. Germline-derived CDR1 and CDR2 are MDHEN and SYDVKM. Trimming shortened V by 6 bases and J by 3 bases, and 10 bases separated the two germline ends. This CDR3 is CASRRQATDTQYF. CDR3 DNA: TGTGCCAGCAGAAGACAAGCTACAGATACGCAGTATTTT.

This chain uses TRBV6-6 with TRBJ2-7; 10 bases fit TRBD1. Trimming at V came to 2 bases and at J to 2 bases, leaving 3 bases not matched to a gene. CDR1 is MNHNY and CDR2 is SVGAGI in the germline V gene (reference sequence). This CDR3 contains 15 residues. The CDR3 reads CASSYPGTGAYEQYF. CDR3 in DNA: TGTGCCAGCAGTTACCCCGGGACAGGGGCCTACGAGCAGTACTTC.

CDR3 DNA: TGCAGCGTTGCGGAGCTCTCCTACGAGCAGTACTTC. Its translation is CSVAELSYEQYF. V and J are TRBV29-1 and TRBJ2-7, with D unresolved. Trimming shortened V by 4 bases and J by 0 bases, and 7 bases separated the two germline ends. The CDR3 length is 12 residues. The germline CDR1 and CDR2 sequences are SQVTM and ANQGSEA.

In its sample, this clone was seen once. The chain combines TRBV15 with TRBJ2-3; 10 nucleotides match TRBD2. This CDR3 region has 18 residues. After removal of 0 bases from V and 5 bases from J, the junction contained 11 bases not matched to a gene. The germline gives CDR1 LNHNV, CDR2 YYDKDF (reference sequence). The CDR3 protein is CATSREEIVAGGVDTQYF. For the CDR3, the DNA is TGTGCCACCAGCAGAGAGGAGATCGTAGCGGGGGGCGTAGATACGCAGTATTTT. The full variable domain, its missing parts supplied by reference TRBV15 and TRBJ2-3, is DAMVIQNPRYQVTQFGKPVTLSCSQTLNHNVMYWYQQKSSQAPKLLFHYYDKDFNNEADTPDNFQSRRPNTSFCFLDIRSPGLGDTAMYLCATSREEIVAGGVDTQYFGPGTRLTVL.

This sequence joins TRBV6-5 and TRBJ2-7; 9 positions match TRBD2. The V and J ends lost 4 bases and 3 bases, in that order; junction bases with no gene match: 10. Germline V gene data show CDR1 as MNHEY and CDR2 as SVGAGI. The CDR3 has 16 amino acids. As DNA, the CDR3 is TGTGCCAGCAGTTCACCGGGGCTAGCGGGATTCTACGAGCAGTACTTC. Its translation: CASSSPGLAGFYEQYF.

This chain uses TRBV4-1 with TRBJ2-1; 8 bases agree with TRBD1. This CDR3 has 19 amino acids. V lost 4 bases to trimming and J lost 2 bases; unmatched junction nucleotides: 16. Germline V gives CDR1 MGHRA, CDR2 YSYEKL. CDR3 residues: CASSRKPVIDRGPYNEQFF. In DNA, the CDR3 is TGCGCCAGCAGCCGAAAACCGGTAATCGACAGGGGCCCCTACAATGAGCAGTTCTTC.

This clone was counted a single time. The rearrangement uses TRBV27 and TRBJ2-3; D may match TRBD1 or TRBD2 (5 bases each). The CDR3 sequence is 18 residues long. Per germline, CDR1 MNHEY and CDR2 SMNVEV (reference sequence). The V end was cut by 2 bases, the J end by 3 bases, with 21 bases between. The CDR3 loop is CASSLGSPGLFPTDTQYF. CDR3 coding DNA: TGTGCCAGCAGTTTAGGATCCCCGGGGCTCTTTCCTACAGATACGCAGTATTTT.

The V and J genes are TRBV13 and TRBJ2-7; D might be TRBD1 or TRBD2, each matching 5 bases. The CDR3 contains 15 residues. CDR1 PRHDT and CDR2 FYEKMQ come from the germline V gene (reference sequence). V dropped 4 bases and J dropped 1 base, with 14 bases sitting between them. The CDR3 nucleotides read TGTGCCAGCAGCTCCTCTCGGGACGGTTCCTACGAGCAGTACTTC. Amino acids: CASSSSRDGSYEQYF.

The chain has TRBV19 and TRBJ2-7; the D gene could be TRBD1 or TRBD2 (5 bases each). Trimming took off 5 bases at V and 0 bases at J, with 14 bases between the two ends. The germline V gene encodes CDR1 LNHDA and CDR2 SQIVND (reference sequence). The CDR3 runs 15 residues. CDR3 sequence reads: CASSGTSLGSYEQYF. The CDR3, as DNA: TGTGCCAGTAGTGGGACCTCCTTGGGCTCCTACGAGCAGTACTTC.

This chain joins TRBV20-1 and TRBJ2-5, with D possibly TRBD1 on 5 matching bases. Trimming removed 6 bases at V and 5 bases at J, with 10 bases between. The CDR3 totals 11 residues. Germline CDR1 DFQATT, CDR2 SNEGSKA (reference sequence). The CDR3: CSAARGETQYF. The CDR3 region has the DNA TGCAGTGCCGCTAGGGGCGAGACCCAGTACTTC.

V is TRBV18 and J is TRBJ2-1; D possibly corresponds to TRBD2 (6 bases). Trimming removed 3 bases at V and 5 bases at J, with 23 bases between. CDR1 KGHSH and CDR2 LQKENI come from the germline V gene. The CDR3 is 18 residues long. The DNA for the CDR3 is TGTGCCAGCTCACCTTGGGCCGGGACTCCTAAAGGCAACAATGAGCAGTTCTTC. Protein sequence: CASSPWAGTPKGNNEQFF.

The chain uses TRBV29-1 and TRBJ2-5; 7 positions match TRBD1. Germline-derived CDR1 and CDR2 are SQVTM and ANQGSEA. The CDR3 spans 13 residues. Trimming at V came to 3 bases and at J to 5 bases, leaving 6 bases not matched to a gene. CDR3 coding DNA: TGCAGCGTTGATGAACAGGGGTTTGAGACCCAGTACTTC. This codes for CSVDEQGFETQYF.

This chain joins TRBV19 and TRBJ1-5; D remains ambiguous. Looked up from germline, CDR1 is LNHDA and CDR2 is SQIVND (reference sequence). CDR3 size: 14 residues. V gave up 7 bases and J gave up 0 bases, with 10 bases separating them. The chain's CDR3 is CASIGRYSNQPQHF. As DNA, the CDR3 is TGTGCCAGTATAGGACGGTATAGCAATCAGCCCCAGCATTTT. The complete variable domain, with remaining parts taken from reference TRBV19 and TRBJ1-5, reads DGGITQSPKYLFRKEGQNVTLSCEQNLNHDAMYWYRQDPGQGLRLIYYSQIVNDFQKGDIAEGYSVSREKKESFPLTVTSAQKNPTAFYLCASIGRYSNQPQHFGDGTRLSIL.

This chain links TRBV5-1 with TRBJ2-1, with 7 bases lining up with TRBD1. From germline, CDR1 is SGHRS and CDR2 YFSETQ. Trimming cost V 3 bases and J 3 bases; bases outside gene matches: 6. The CDR3 length is 15 residues. For the CDR3, the DNA is TGCGCCAGCAGCTCCGGGACAGTCGACTACAATGAGCAGTTCTTC. It encodes CASSSGTVDYNEQFF.

The chain joins TRBV6-5 to TRBJ2-7; the D gene is possibly TRBD2 (5 bases). Between the trimmed V and J ends, which lost 6 bases and 7 bases, there was a span of 13 bases. The CDR3 consists of 12 residues. CDR1 is MNHEY and CDR2 is SVGAGI in the germline V gene. The CDR3 reads CASSETTGEQYF. As DNA, the CDR3 is TGTGCCAGCAGCGAGACTACGGGGGAGCAGTACTTC.

The chain employs TRBV6-5 and TRBJ1-1; D ambiguous. With 7 bases removed from V and 0 bases from J, the gap between germline ends came to 9 bases. The CDR3 covers 13 residues. Germline CDR1 is MNHEY and CDR2 is SVGAGI. CDR3 sequence (DNA): TGTGCCAGCACAAGCCCCATGAACACTGAAGCTTTCTTT. Translated: CASTSPMNTEAFF.

The J gene is TRBJ1-1, the V gene TRBV7-8, with D maybe TRBD1 (6 bases). The CDR3 consists of 14 residues. V lost 1 base, J lost 0 bases, and 6 bases lay in between. CDR1 SGHVS and CDR2 FQNEAQ come from the germline V gene. CDR3 coding DNA: TGTGCCAGCAGCTTAGAGGGGGTGAACACTGAAGCTTTCTTT. Its translation is CASSLEGVNTEAFF.